This T cell receptor beta chain was obtained from a study of CD8+CD57+ T cells in acquired aplastic anemia. Study-wide background: Sorted CD4+ plus CD8+ cells gave DNA averaging roughly 3 ug.

Sequencing involved patients with CD8+CD57+ cell expansion previously shown by flow cytometry. Patient blood was sampled before any therapy had been received. The trim removed 6 bases at V and 3 bases at J, leaving 5 bases unmatched. Germline V gene data show CDR1 as ENHRY and CDR2 as SYGVKD. This CDR3 is 14 amino acids long. This clonotype showed up just a few times. What it binds is unknown. Overall study results and limits: Statistical testing detected no significant gap in CD8+ Simpson's diversity between patients and controls. Roughly 27 sequences, all CD8+ CDR3, were shared between patients and controls.

Profiling that covered TCR beta VDJ and CDR3 relied on genomic DNA as its template. TCRdb passed the reads through MiXCR, listing each CDR3 protein once. The sample has 150,000 to 200,000 distinct CDR3 sequences, roughly 43% seen once. The chain couples TRBV10-3 to TRBJ1-1; 9 bases align to TRBD1. This receptor was taken from a human donor with aplastic anemia. Sequencing used sorted CD4+, CD8+, or CD8+CD57+ T cells (not recorded which) from PBMCs. CDR3 bases: TGTGCCATCAGGGGAAGGGACAGGGACACTGAAGCTTTCTTT. Encoded protein: CAIRGRDRDTEAFF.